One sample yielded the 16 T cell receptor beta chains listed below, sequenced in a study of CD8+CD57+ T cells in acquired aplastic anemia. The patients chosen for sequencing had shown expansion of CD8+CD57+ cells (detected by flow cytometry). Profiles of TCR beta VDJ and CDR3 were generated from a genomic DNA template. MiXCR, applied by TCRdb to the reads, yields one record per CDR3 protein. Of fewer than 250,000 distinct CDR3 sequences in the sample, 47% were seen once. The sequenced sample consisted of sorted CD4+, CD8+, or CD8+CD57+ T cells (not recorded which) from PBMCs. Receptors originate from a human donor with aplastic anemia.

In its sample, this clonotype was seen many times. The chain couples TRBV5-6 to TRBJ2-7; tentatively, D is TRBD2 (5 bases). From germline, CDR1 is SGHDT and CDR2 YYEEEE. V was pared by 1 base and J by 7 bases, with 9 bases between. The CDR3 has 12 amino acids. This chain's CDR3 is CASSLHSGEQYF. For the CDR3, the DNA is TGTGCCAGCAGCTTGCATTCGGGGGAGCAGTACTTC. The full variable domain, its missing parts supplied by reference TRBV5-6 and TRBJ2-7, is DAGVTQSPTHLIKTRGQQVTLRCSPKSGHDTVSWYQQALGQGPQFIFQYYEEEERQRGNFPDRFSGHQFPNYSSELNVNALLLGDSALYLCASSLHSGEQYFGPGTRLTVT.

This clonotype was detected ten times or more. The chain couples TRBV9 to TRBJ1-4, with 7 bases lining up with TRBD1. With 3 bases clipped from V and 0 bases from J, the junction kept 5 bases outside the gene matches. Germline V gives CDR1 SGDLS, CDR2 YYNGEE. The CDR3 length is 16 residues. CDR3 in DNA: TGTGCCAGCAGCGGCCGGGACAGAACAACTAATGAAAAACTGTTTTTT. Translated, it gives CASSGRDRTTNEKLFF.

This clonotype has a handful of counts. The rearrangement joins TRBV27 to TRBJ2-7, with 14 bases fitting TRBD2. The J segment lost 4 bases and the V segment lost 5 bases, leaving 7 bases of the junction unmatched. The CDR3 spans 16 residues. Per the germline V gene, CDR1 is MNHEY and CDR2 is SMNVEV (reference sequence). CDR3 residues: CASSLTSGRAVYEQYF. The DNA for the CDR3 is TGTGCCAGCAGTCTGACTAGCGGGAGGGCCGTGTACGAGCAGTACTTC.

This clonotype was seen at least ten times. The genes are TRBV20-1 and TRBJ1-1; a weak D match, TRBD1 (5 bases). This CDR3 comprises 16 residues. V lost 1 base to trimming and J lost 1 base, with 16 bases between them. From germline, CDR1 is DFQATT and CDR2 SNEGSKA (reference sequence). The CDR3 is CSARGITGPQNTEAFF. CDR3 coding DNA: TGCAGTGCTAGAGGTATCACGGGACCCCAGAACACTGAAGCTTTCTTT.

This clonotype was detected many times. The chain is built from TRBV20-1 and TRBJ2-7, with 13 bases lining up with TRBD2. The CDR3 runs 14 residues. Per germline, CDR1 DFQATT and CDR2 SNEGSKA (reference sequence). V shed 3 bases, J shed 4 bases, and the junction held 3 bases outside the gene matches. The CDR3 region is CSASWTSGSYEQYF. The CDR3 region has the DNA TGCAGTGCTAGCTGGACTAGCGGGAGTTACGAGCAGTACTTC.

This clonotype showed up many times. The rearrangement joins TRBV9 to TRBJ2-1; D remains ambiguous. The germline CDR1 and CDR2 sequences are SGDLS and YYNGEE. This CDR3 comprises 16 residues. With 4 bases removed from V and 6 bases from J, the gap between germline ends came to 20 bases. CDR3 in amino acids: CASSPRIGQNPNEQFF. The CDR3 bases are TGTGCCAGCAGCCCCCGTATCGGCCAGAATCCCAATGAGCAGTTCTTC.

About this clonotype: One junction end does not reproduce the germline sequence, and a read error may be involved. The rearrangement uses TRBV7-6 and TRBJ1-2, with a weak D call TRBD1 (5 bases). Germline V CDR1 and CDR2: SGHVS, FNYEAQ. The CDR3 is made up of 10 amino acids. The CDR3 sequence: CASSLGGGGF. The CDR3 DNA reads TGTGCCAGCAGCTTAGGGGGTGGGGGCTTC.

This clonotype was counted a few times. CDR3 loop: CASSIDRSNQPQHF. CDR3 nucleotide sequence: TGCGCCAGCAGCATAGACCGTAGTAATCAGCCCCAGCATTTT. The chain employs TRBV4-1 and TRBJ1-5, with D unresolved. Per germline, CDR1 MGHRA and CDR2 YSYEKL. V was shortened by 5 bases and J by 4 bases, with 12 bases between the two germline ends. This CDR3 spans 14 amino acids.

In this sample, this clonotype turned up many times. The chain is built from TRBV24-1 and TRBJ1-2; 8 nucleotides line up with TRBD1. The CDR3 loop spans 13 amino acids. The V gene's germline CDR1 is KGHDR and CDR2 SFDVKD. V was clipped by 5 bases and J by 8 bases; unmatched bases: 6. The CDR3 region has the DNA TGTGCCACCAGTGTCGGGACAGGATACGGCTACACCTTC. Protein product: CATSVGTGYGYTF.

Comment on this clonotype: This may be a read error, as it is one base from a much larger clone. The conserved phenylalanine or tryptophan normally closing the CDR3 is absent here, so this likely arose from a read error. The V call is TRBV30, the J call TRBJ1-6; a weak D match, TRBD1 (5 bases). CDR3 length: 13 residues. Per the germline V gene, CDR1 is GTSNPN and CDR2 is SVGIG (reference sequence). Between the trimmed V and J ends, which lost 8 bases and 3 bases, there was a span of 11 bases. CDR3 in amino acids: CAGAGGYNSPLHL. The CDR3 DNA sequence: TGTGCCGGAGCGGGGGGCTATAATTCACCCCTCCACCTT.

The rearrangement uses TRBV6-1 and TRBJ1-1; D is perhaps TRBD1 (6 bases). The CDR3 covers 14 residues. Trimming removed 7 bases from V and 6 bases from J, with 18 bases in between. Germline CDR1 and CDR2: MNHNS and SASEGT. The CDR3 bases are TGTGCCAGCAACCACGGGGGCTCTGGTGCTGAAGCTTTCTTT. Amino acids: CASNHGGSGAEAFF.

At least ten counts were recorded for this clonotype. The chain combines TRBV7-6 with TRBJ1-1; D is unclear. This CDR3 has 13 residues. CDR1 and CDR2 (germline): SGHVS, FNYEAQ. Trimming pared 5 bases from V and 8 bases from J, leaving 15 bases between. In DNA form, the CDR3 reads TGTGCCAGCAGCCCAAACGTGGACCAGGAAGCTTTCTTT. It encodes CASSPNVDQEAFF.

The CDR3 is CAWSVGGAGEQYF. Here the CDR3 DNA reads TGTGCCTGGAGTGTTGGGGGCGCGGGGGAGCAGTACTTC. The rearrangement uses TRBV30 and TRBJ2-7; D is perhaps TRBD1 or TRBD2 (6 bases each). The CDR3 is 13 amino acids. The V end was cut by 0 bases, the J end by 7 bases, with 13 bases between. CDR1 and CDR2 (germline): GTSNPN, SVGIG (reference sequence). Full variable domain (remainder filled in from reference TRBV30 and TRBJ2-7): SQTIHQWPATLVQPVGSPLSLECTVEGTSNPNLYWYRQAAGRGLQLLFYSVGIGQISSEVPQNLSASRPQDRQFILSSKKLLLSDSGFYLCAWSVGGAGEQYFGPGTRLTVT.

The chain combines TRBV5-1 with TRBJ2-1; TRBD1 aligns across 8 bases. Germline CDR1 and CDR2: SGHRS and YFSETQ. Germline trimming cut 0 bases from V and 7 bases from J; bases unmatched to any gene: 6. There are 15 residues in the CDR3. The CDR3 spells CASSLAQGAGNEQFF. The CDR3, as DNA: TGCGCCAGCAGCTTGGCTCAGGGGGCTGGGAATGAGCAGTTCTTC. Full variable domain (remainder filled in from reference TRBV5-1 and TRBJ2-1): KAGVTQTPRYLIKTRGQQVTLSCSPISGHRSVSWYQQTPGQGLQFLFEYFSETQRNKGNFPGRFSGRQFSNSRSEMNVSTLELGDSALYLCASSLAQGAGNEQFFGPGTRLTVL.

The V gene is TRBV6-2 or TRBV6-3, the J gene TRBJ2-7; no reliable D call. Germline values: CDR1 MNHEY, CDR2 SVGEGT. Trimming removed 5 bases at V and 0 bases at J, with 26 bases between. CDR3 length: 19 residues. CDR3 loop: CASSVLLEVLKLSSYEQYF. The CDR3 DNA follows: TGTGCCAGCAGTGTTTTGCTCGAGGTCCTCAAGCTTAGCTCCTACGAGCAGTACTTC.

A remark on this clonotype: Its ends do not fully match the called genes, so a read error is possible. This chain connects TRBV2 to TRBJ1-5; D perhaps matches TRBD1 (6 bases). CDR1 and CDR2 (germline): SNHLY, FYNNEI. This CDR3 comprises 13 residues. The CDR3 DNA reads TGTGCCAGCAGAGAAGACAGGAATCAGCCCCAGCATTTT. It specifies CASREDRNQPQHF.